These 28 T cell receptor beta chains originate from one sample sequenced in a study of tumor-infiltrating lymphocytes in primary liver carcinoma. From 500 ng of total RNA, TCR beta-specific cDNA was reverse-transcribed using a constant-region primer. For TCR beta, libraries were produced by three nested multiplex PCR rounds using slightly modified ARM-PCR. It was with TRBV1-TRBV30 forward primers and a C-beta reverse primer that the first two PCR rounds were run, at roughly 9 cycles each. TCRdb used MiXCR to reprocess the multiplex PCR reads, holding one entry per CDR3 protein. The sample holds 300,000 to 350,000 distinct CDR3 sequences, less than 70% seen once. Extraction also yielded germline DNA, while blood RNA was obtained from unsorted whole blood. The sequenced material came from peripheral blood. These TCRs come from a man aged 40-49 years with primary liver carcinoma and hepatitis B virus infection.

This clonotype was seen repeatedly, ten times or more. The gene calls are TRBV29-1 and TRBJ1-2, with 11 positions matching TRBD1. CDR3 length: 12 residues. V shed 5 bases, J shed 8 bases, and the junction held 4 bases outside the gene matches. CDR1 and CDR2 (germline): SQVTM, ANQGSEA. The CDR3: CSVWTGGWGYTF. In DNA form, the CDR3 reads TGCAGCGTTTGGACAGGGGGCTGGGGCTACACCTTC.

This clonotype was detected only once. The junction departs from the called germline gene at one end, perhaps through a read error. This sequence joins TRBV5-1 and TRBJ1-5; 8 positions agree with TRBD1. The germline V gene has CDR1 SGHRS and CDR2 YFSETQ. The CDR3 runs 14 residues. The CDR3 nucleotides are TGCGCCATCAGCCCGGACAGGGGCAATCAGCCCCAGCATTTT. Protein sequence: CAISPDRGNQPQHF.

On this clonotype itself: This sequence may be a read error, since a much larger clone differs from it by one base. The V call is TRBV4-1, the J call TRBJ2-2; the D gene is possibly TRBD1 (5 bases). The V end lost 10 bases, the J end lost 6 bases, and 18 bases lay between the germline ends. The CDR3 covers 14 residues. Germline-derived CDR1 and CDR2 are MGHRA and YSYEKL. The CDR3 region is CATRVGQGSGELFF. The CDR3 DNA reads as TGCGCCACCAGAGTTGGCCAGGGTTCCGGGGAGCTGTTTTTT.

About this clonotype: The germline gene is not matched at one end of the junction; a read error may be the cause. The chain has TRBV11-3 and TRBJ2-1; the D gene is possibly TRBD2 (5 bases). There are 14 residues in the CDR3. The germline V gene has CDR1 SGHNT and CDR2 YENEEA. The chain's CDR3 is CASSLGSAYNEKFF. The CDR3 DNA sequence: TGTGCCAGCAGCTTAGGTAGCGCCTACAATGAGAAGTTTTTC.

The chain couples TRBV11-2 to TRBJ2-7; D is perhaps TRBD1 (6 bases). Germline V gene data show CDR1 as SGHAT and CDR2 as FQNNGV. This CDR3 has 15 residues. V was trimmed by 8 bases and J by 4 bases, leaving 21 bases between them. CDR3 loop: CASCSPGTGQYEQYF. CDR3 coding DNA: TGTGCCAGCTGCTCCCCCGGGACGGGACAATACGAGCAGTACTTC. The full variable domain, its missing parts supplied by reference TRBV11-2 and TRBJ2-7, is EAGVAQSPRYKIIEKRQSVAFWCNPISGHATLYWYQQILGQGPKLLIQFQNNGVVDDSQLPKDRFSAERLKGVDSTLKIQPAKLEDSAVYLCASCSPGTGQYEQYFGPGTRLTVT.

A few counts support this clonotype. J is TRBJ1-5 and V is TRBV6-1; D might be TRBD1 (6 bases). The CDR3 runs 15 residues. CDR1 is MNHNS, CDR2 SASEGT, per germline. V was clipped by 1 base and J by 4 bases, with 11 bases between them. For the CDR3, the DNA is TGTGCCAGCAGTGAAGACGGGGGCTGGAATCAGCCCCAGCATTTT. This codes for CASSEDGGWNQPQHF.

The chain carries TRBV5-1 and TRBJ2-5, with D perhaps TRBD2 (6 bases). The CDR3 runs 15 residues. Germline CDR1 reads SGHRS; CDR2 reads YFSETQ. Deletions cut 5 bases from V and 3 bases from J, with 17 bases between. The CDR3 sequence: CASRTTGAAKETQYF. Written as DNA, the CDR3 is TGCGCCAGCAGAACAACGGGAGCTGCTAAAGAGACCCAGTACTTC. Based on the CDR3 plus reference TRBV5-1 and TRBJ2-5, the full variable domain is KAGVTQTPRYLIKTRGQQVTLSCSPISGHRSVSWYQQTPGQGLQFLFEYFSETQRNKGNFPGRFSGRQFSNSRSEMNVSTLELGDSALYLCASRTTGAAKETQYFGPGTRLLVL.

This clonotype came up once. At one of its ends the junction is not consistent with the germline gene, which may arise from a read error. The CDR3 loop is CASILASRGEQYF. The CDR3 coding sequence is TGTGCCAGCATCTTAGCCTCGAGGGGCGAGCAGTACTTC. The chain recombines TRBV11-3 with TRBJ2-7; tentatively, D is TRBD1 or TRBD2 (5 bases each). The germline gives CDR1 SGHNT, CDR2 YENEEA. The CDR3 runs to 13 residues.

The chain uses TRBV20-1 and TRBJ2-1, with D hard to call. Germline V CDR1 and CDR2: DFQATT, SNEGSKA (reference sequence). Trimming left V 3 bases short and J 8 bases short, with 11 bases between. The CDR3 totals 12 residues. This chain's CDR3 is CSASPSNDEQFF. The CDR3 region has the DNA TGCAGTGCTAGTCCCAGTAACGATGAGCAGTTCTTC.

Turning to this clonotype: One junction end disagrees with the germline gene, perhaps due to a read error. This chain links TRBV6-2 or TRBV6-3 with TRBJ2-7, with 8 bases aligning to TRBD2. CDR1 and CDR2 from the germline V gene are MNHEY and SVGEGT. The CDR3 length is 18 residues. The CDR3 DNA follows: TGTGCCAGCGGTTCTCTTCTAGTGACTAGCGCGAGCTCCTACGAACAGTACTTC. It encodes CASGSLLVTSASSYEQYF.

In the case of this clonotype: Germline and junction disagree at one end, which may indicate a read error. The chain uses TRBV11-1 and TRBJ2-1; a possible D gene is TRBD2 (6 bases). This CDR3 region has 15 residues. Germline CDR1 and CDR2: SGHAT and FQDESV (reference sequence). CDR3 nucleotide sequence: TGTGCCAGCAACTCTAGCGAGAGCTCCTACAATGAGCAGTGCTTC. Its protein product is CASNSSESSYNEQCF.

This clonotype is a singleton in its sample. The rearrangement uses TRBV11-2 and TRBJ2-7; D gene uncertain. Trimming took 6 bases from V and 2 from J, leaving 14 bases between them. The CDR3 covers 14 residues. The germline gives CDR1 SGHAT, CDR2 FQNNGV. This CDR3 is CASSWVGITYEQYF. The DNA for the CDR3 is TGTGCCAGCAGTTGGGTGGGCATTACCTACGAGCAGTACTTC.

The chain has TRBV5-1 and TRBJ2-7; TRBD2 aligns across 9 bases. Germline CDR1 is SGHRS and CDR2 is YFSETQ. This CDR3 contains 22 residues. The junction had 31 bases not matched to a gene; V was cut back by 7 bases and J by 2 bases. The CDR3 protein is CASSIWASGRAGGGFIPYEQYF. CDR3 DNA: TGCGCCAGCTCCATTTGGGCCTCAGGTCGAGCGGGAGGCGGTTTCATCCCCTACGAGCAGTACTTC.

This clonotype was counted between two and nine times. The CDR3 is CASSSTAPNTEAFF. The CDR3 bases are TGCGCCAGCAGCTCCACAGCACCGAACACTGAAGCTTTCTTT. The chain couples TRBV5-1 to TRBJ1-1; D ambiguous. The CDR3 totals 14 residues. V lost 3 bases and J lost 1, with 10 bases in between. Germline loops: CDR1 SGHRS, CDR2 YFSETQ.

The genes are TRBV5-8 and TRBJ2-7, with D perhaps matching TRBD1 (6 bases). Germline V gives CDR1 SGHTS, CDR2 YDEGEE. Trimming removed 3 bases at V and 4 bases at J, with 11 bases between. The CDR3 is 13 residues long. In DNA, the CDR3 is TGTGCCAGCAGCTACCGGACAGTTTACGAGCAGTACTTC. Protein product: CASSYRTVYEQYF.

The J gene is TRBJ1-1, the V gene TRBV29-1; no reliable D call. Looked up from germline, CDR1 is SQVTM and CDR2 is ANQGSEA. V was pared by 6 bases and J by 4 bases, with 12 bases between. This CDR3 region has 12 residues. The CDR3 spells CSVRPEVTEAFF. Written as DNA, the CDR3 is TGCAGCGTACGACCAGAGGTCACTGAAGCTTTCTTT.

The chain recombines TRBV6-5 with TRBJ2-5; 9 bases agree with TRBD1. CDR1 MNHEY and CDR2 SVGAGI come from the germline V gene. The CDR3 is 14 residues long. Germline trimming cut 5 bases from V and 5 bases from J; bases unmatched to any gene: 6. In nucleotides, the CDR3 is TGTGCCAGCAGTCCCAAAGGACAGGGGGAGACCCAGTACTTC. Translated: CASSPKGQGETQYF.

This clonotype has at least ten counts. The chain couples TRBV6-1 to TRBJ2-3; D could derive from TRBD1 or TRBD2 (5 bases each). The CDR3 loop spans 16 amino acids. The V gene lost 0 bases and the J gene lost 4 bases, with 14 bases spanning the gap. Germline loops: CDR1 MNHNS, CDR2 SASEGT. The CDR3, as DNA: TGTGCCAGCAGTGAAGCGGTGGGGGTTCCCGCAGATACGCAGTATTTT. Translated, it gives CASSEAVGVPADTQYF.

This clonotype was recorded many times. The chain has TRBV29-1 and TRBJ2-7; D remains unclear. Between the trimmed V and J ends, which lost 4 bases and 0 bases, there was a span of 7 bases. This CDR3 contains 12 residues. Germline CDR1 SQVTM, CDR2 ANQGSEA. CDR3 loop: CSVVYNSYEQYF. The CDR3 nucleotides read TGCAGCGTTGTATACAACTCCTACGAGCAGTACTTC.

The chain links TRBV30 to TRBJ2-7, with TRBD1 matching 7 bases. Germline lookup yields CDR1 GTSNPN and CDR2 SVGIG (reference sequence). V was clipped by 4 bases and J by 0 bases; unmatched bases: 6. The CDR3 length is 14 residues. CDR3 protein: CAWMGQRSSYEQYF. In DNA form, the CDR3 reads TGTGCCTGGATGGGACAGAGAAGCTCCTACGAGCAGTACTTC.

The gene calls are TRBV7-9 and TRBJ1-1, with D perhaps TRBD1 (6 bases). CDR1 SEHNR and CDR2 FQNEAQ come from the germline V gene (reference sequence). There are 17 residues in the CDR3. V lost 3 bases to trimming and J lost 4 bases, with 21 bases between them. As DNA, the CDR3 is TGTGCCAGCAGCTTCCCCGGGGCAGGGGTACAAGGCACTGAAGCTTTCTTT. Translation: CASSFPGAGVQGTEAFF. Drawing the rest from reference TRBV7-9 and TRBJ1-1, the complete variable domain is DTGVSQNPRHKITKRGQNVTFRCDPISEHNRLYWYRQTLGQGPEFLTYFQNEAQLEKSRLLSDRFSAERPKGSFSTLEIQRTEQGDSAMYLCASSFPGAGVQGTEAFFGQGTRLTVV.

Concerning this clonotype itself: A clone one base away is much larger, so this may be a read error. In DNA, the CDR3 is TGTGCCAGCGCCAGCGGGAGCCTTGGAGGCAATGAGCAGTTCTTC. Translating gives CASASGSLGGNEQFF. The gene calls are TRBV6-5 and TRBJ2-1, with 8 bases fitting TRBD2. This CDR3 spans 15 amino acids. Trimming at V came to 8 bases and at J to 6 bases, leaving 12 bases not matched to a gene. CDR1 and CDR2 from the germline V gene are MNHEY and SVGAGI.

This clonotype occurred a few times. The V gene is TRBV4-3, the J gene TRBJ1-1, with D unclear. CDR1 and CDR2 from the germline V gene are LGHNA and YSLEER. The CDR3 spans 14 residues. Trimming shortened V by 0 bases and J by 2 bases, and 7 bases separated the two germline ends. The DNA for the CDR3 is TGCGCCAGCAGCCAAGATTCACTTAACACTGAAGCTTTCTTT. This codes for CASSQDSLNTEAFF.

As regards this clonotype: Germline is not matched at one junction end, which may reflect a read error. V and J are TRBV11-2 and TRBJ1-4, with D perhaps matching TRBD1 (5 bases). Looked up from germline, CDR1 is SGHAT and CDR2 is FQNNGV. This CDR3 has 14 residues. In nucleotides, the CDR3 is TGTGTCAGCAGCAAGACGGGGGGTAATGAAAAACTGTGTTTT. Encoded protein: CVSSKTGGNEKLCF.

In its sample, this clonotype was seen many times. The CDR3, as DNA: TGCAGCGTCTCGAGGGACGAATACAATGAGCAGTTCTTC. Amino acids: CSVSRDEYNEQFF. The chain couples TRBV29-1 to TRBJ2-1, with D perhaps matching TRBD1 or TRBD2 (5 bases each). Germline V gene lookup returns CDR1 SQVTM and CDR2 ANQGSEA. V lost 6 bases, J lost 4 bases, and 13 bases lay in between. The CDR3 consists of 13 residues.

This clonotype was seen a few times. A read error may produce the germline difference seen at one junction end. The chain couples TRBV11-2 to TRBJ2-2; 13 bases agree with TRBD2. CDR1 and CDR2 from the germline V gene are SGHAT and FQNNGV. CDR3 length: 17 residues. CDR3 region: CASSLRLAGGGTGELVF. DNA of the CDR3: TGTGCCAGCAGCTTACGACTAGCGGGAGGAGGGACCGGGGAGCTGGTATTT.

This clonotype was detected ten times or more. The chain uses TRBV12-3 or TRBV12-4 and TRBJ2-7; D is perhaps TRBD1 or TRBD2 (5 bases each). Trimming took 5 bases from V and 2 from J, leaving 13 bases between them. This CDR3 is built from 14 residues. CDR3 protein: CASSPGRTPYEQYF. CDR3 coding DNA: TGTGCCAGCAGTCCGGGACGTACGCCCTACGAGCAGTACTTC.

For this clonotype: A read error may be the cause here, since a much bigger clone is one base away. The chain links TRBV12-3 or TRBV12-4 to TRBJ1-1; weak D call: TRBD1 (5 bases). The CDR3 contains 13 residues. CDR3 bases: TGTGCCAGCAGTTTAGGTCAGTCGGGGGAAGCTATCTTT. Protein sequence: CASSLGQSGEAIF.